The source of this TCR beta chain is a study of shared clonotypes between healthy human individuals. The naive CD8 population came from CD45RO-negative cells selected for CCR7, without terminally differentiated effector memory CD45RA+ cells. V shed 5 bases and J shed 7 bases, with 14 bases lying between them. The CDR3 totals 14 residues. Per the germline V gene, CDR1 is SEHNR and CDR2 is FQNEAQ (reference sequence). A word on this clone: Its target is not known.

General study results and limits: The generation probabilities recorded for non-shared clonotypes fell below those of clonotypes shared by all four donors. Sampling was confined to blood; repertoires within tissues likely differ.

Method: immunoSEQ multiplex PCR; TCRdb's copy keeps in-frame clones and lacks some. This table holds millions of clones, 85% to 95% found once. Specimen: naive CD8+ T cells from PBMCs. This TCR came from a man aged 18 to 29 in good health. Some clones in this sample may be carry-over from other donors' samples. The chain has TRBV7-9 and TRBJ2-2; no firm D call. The CDR3 bases are TGTGCCAGCAGCCTACCTCCGGGCCACGGGGAGCTGTTTTTT. Translation gives CASSLPPGHGELFF.